The 12 T cell receptor beta chains given below trace back to one sample, sequenced in a study of T cells in tuberculosis (dated 2018 in TCRdb). The time point tag for this specimen amounts to: new active TB diagnosis, blood taken before or within 7 days of starting treatment. Preparation of the library involved the immunoSEQ multiplex PCR assay. The immuneACCESS repertoire file appears here via TCRdb, limited to in-frame rearrangements. These files lack a portion of the clones; in checked studies, under half of the deficit traces to unresolved V genes, and the cause of the others is not known. The sample table shows around 33,000 clones, and roughly 93% are seen once. The ten most abundant clones make up roughly 11% of the sample. Sequenced material: PBMCs, taken at tuberculosis diagnosis. These receptors all come from an adult with tuberculosis.

J is TRBJ1-1 and V is TRBV4-2; D remains unclear. Deletions cut 1 base from V and 3 bases from J, with 6 bases between. Germline V lookup: CDR1 LGHNA, CDR2 YNFKEQ. This CDR3 region has 13 residues. CDR3 in DNA: TGTGCCAGCAGCCAAGTCCGGGACACTGAAGCTTTCTTT. Protein sequence: CASSQVRDTEAFF.

The table lists this clone with a count of one. One junction end does not reproduce the germline sequence, and a read error may be involved. The gene calls are TRBV27 and TRBJ2-3; D is ambiguous. Germline V gene data show CDR1 as MNHEY and CDR2 as SMNVEV (reference sequence). The CDR3 has 14 amino acids. CDR3 sequence (DNA): TGTGTCAGCAGTTCCGAGCTTAGCACAGATACGCAGTATTTT. Translated, it gives CVSSSELSTDTQYF.

The genes are TRBV5-1 and TRBJ1-1; 8 positions agree with TRBD1. The CDR3 runs to 14 residues. V lost 4 bases, J lost 1 base, and 3 bases stayed unmatched. The germline V gene has CDR1 SGHRS and CDR2 YFSETQ. The CDR3 spells CASSRTGPNTEAFF. For the CDR3, the DNA is TGCGCCAGCAGCCGGACAGGGCCGAACACTGAAGCTTTCTTT.

On this clone: The junction differs from germline at one of its ends, possibly a read error. The chain has TRBV5-1 and TRBJ1-1; TRBD1 is a possible D gene (6 bases). This CDR3 is built from 15 residues. Germline V gene data show CDR1 as SGHRS and CDR2 as YFSETQ. The DNA of the CDR3 is TGCGCCAGCAGCTTGGGCGGGGGCCCGGGGACTGTAGCTTTCTTT. It is translated as CASSLGGGPGTVAFF.

This chain joins TRBV6-1 and TRBJ1-1; D is unresolved. The germline gives CDR1 MNHNS, CDR2 SASEGT. The V end was cut by 6 bases, the J end by 3 bases, with 11 bases between. This CDR3 has 13 residues. The CDR3 bases are TGTGCCAGCAGCCCGGTTGCTGACACTGAAGCTTTCTTT. Protein product: CASSPVADTEAFF.

The chain carries TRBV30 and TRBJ1-3; 8 nucleotides line up with TRBD1. This CDR3 has 19 residues. CDR1 and CDR2 from the germline V gene are GTSNPN and SVGIG (reference sequence). With 2 bases clipped from V and 4 bases from J, the junction kept 19 bases outside the gene matches. The CDR3 region has the DNA TGTGCCTGGAGTAGGCCTCCCTATCGAACAGGGGGTTTCGGAAACACCATATATTTT. It encodes CAWSRPPYRTGGFGNTIYF. Combining the CDR3 with reference TRBV30 and TRBJ1-3 gives the whole variable domain SQTIHQWPATLVQPVGSPLSLECTVEGTSNPNLYWYRQAAGRGLQLLFYSVGIGQISSEVPQNLSASRPQDRQFILSSKKLLLSDSGFYLCAWSRPPYRTGGFGNTIYFGEGSWLTVV.

The CDR3 DNA sequence: TGTGCCAGCAGCTTAGCTTCGGGAGGGGAGCTGTTTTTT. Encoded protein: CASSLASGGELFF. V and J are TRBV7-6 and TRBJ2-2; D may be TRBD2 (5 bases). CDR1 is SGHVS, CDR2 FNYEAQ, per germline. This CDR3 region has 13 residues. V was shortened by 0 bases and J by 8 bases, with 7 bases between the two germline ends.

This clone was observed a handful of times. The V call is TRBV9, the J call TRBJ2-3; tentative D call: TRBD2 (7 bases). V was cut by 0 bases and J by 2 bases, with 13 bases left in between. The germline V gene has CDR1 SGDLS and CDR2 YYNGEE. The CDR3 is 16 amino acids. In DNA, the CDR3 is TGTGCCAGCAGCGTAGGGGTAGGGGGGGACACAGATACGCAGTATTTT. Translating gives CASSVGVGGDTDTQYF.

The chain uses TRBV28 and TRBJ2-7; D might be TRBD2 (7 bases). The CDR3 sequence is 16 residues long. Looked up from germline, CDR1 is MDHEN and CDR2 is SYDVKM. V dropped 6 bases and J dropped 3 bases, with 21 bases sitting between them. The CDR3 sequence: CASSLRGGTGIYEQYF. The DNA of the CDR3 is TGTGCCAGCAGCTTAAGGGGGGGCACAGGGATCTACGAGCAGTACTTC.

The chain recombines TRBV5-6 with TRBJ2-6, with D maybe TRBD1 (6 bases). Germline V gene lookup returns CDR1 SGHDT and CDR2 YYEEEE. Trimming stripped 4 bases from V and 1 base from J, with 6 bases between. The CDR3 has 14 residues. In DNA, the CDR3 is TGTGCCAGCAGCCAGGGGTCTGGGGCCAACGTCCTGACTTTC. Translated: CASSQGSGANVLTF.

This CDR3 reads CASSLSQRGGGDTQYF. The CDR3 bases are TGCGCCAGCAGCTTGTCCCAGCGGGGGGGCGGAGATACGCAGTATTTT. The chain uses TRBV5-1 and TRBJ2-3; 10 bases are a match to TRBD2. The V and J ends lost 1 base and 5 bases, in that order; junction bases with no gene match: 7. The CDR3 runs to 16 residues. From germline, CDR1 is SGHRS and CDR2 YFSETQ.

Points on this clone: The junction departs from germline at one end; a sequencing error may be responsible. As DNA, the CDR3 is TGTGCCAGCACCCCGGTAGAGGCCCAGTACTTC. Translation gives CASTPVEAQYF. J is TRBJ2-5 and V is TRBV7-8; D is ambiguous. The CDR3 covers 11 residues. In germline, CDR1 is SGHVS, CDR2 FQNEAQ.